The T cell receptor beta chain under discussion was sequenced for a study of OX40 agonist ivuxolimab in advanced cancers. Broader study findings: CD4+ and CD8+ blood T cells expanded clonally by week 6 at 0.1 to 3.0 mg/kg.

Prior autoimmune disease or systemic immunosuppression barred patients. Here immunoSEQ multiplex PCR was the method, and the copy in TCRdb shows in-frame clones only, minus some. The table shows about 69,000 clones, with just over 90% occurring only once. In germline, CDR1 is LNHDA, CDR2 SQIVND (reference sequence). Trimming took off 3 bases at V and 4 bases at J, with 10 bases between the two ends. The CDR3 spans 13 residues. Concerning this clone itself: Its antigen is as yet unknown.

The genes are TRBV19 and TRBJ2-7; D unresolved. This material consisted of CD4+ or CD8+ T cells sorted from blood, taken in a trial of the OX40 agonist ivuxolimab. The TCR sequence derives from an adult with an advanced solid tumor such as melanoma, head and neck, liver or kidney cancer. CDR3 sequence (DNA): TGTGCCAGTAGTATCGGCCTCTCGTACGAGCAGTACTTC. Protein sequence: CASSIGLSYEQYF.